The sequence of this TCR beta chain was determined in a study of cytomegalovirus exposure and HLA in healthy donors. Data came from immunoSEQ multiplex PCR; TCRdb stores just in-frame clones and leaves some out. The sample has some 130,000 clones; approximately 84% are singletons. CDR1 is MNHEY and CDR2 is SVGAGI in the germline V gene. Trimming took off 2 bases at V and 0 bases at J, with 8 bases between the two ends. This CDR3 comprises 14 residues. This clonotype was obtained from a man in his thirties or forties in good health and CMV-seropositive. V usage is TRBV6-5 and J usage is TRBJ2-7; D remains unclear. The sequenced material came from PBMCs. CDR3 region: CASSYGGNSYEQYF. CDR3 nucleotides: TGTGCCAGCAGTTACGGCGGCAACTCCTACGAGCAGTACTTC.